These 32 T cell receptor beta chains originate from one sample sequenced in a study of cytomegalovirus exposure and HLA in healthy donors. Sequenced by immunoSEQ multiplex PCR; TCRdb stores in-frame clones only, minus some. The table lists under 250,000 clones, approximately 82% of them singletons. The sample was PBMCs. These receptors were collected from a woman aged 18 to 35 in good health and CMV-seronegative.

V and J are TRBV5-1 and TRBJ1-4; D gene ambiguous. Germline assignment: CDR1 SGHRS and CDR2 YFSETQ. This CDR3 has 14 amino acids. V lost 0 bases and J 5 bases, leaving 8 bases between the germline ends. CDR3 bases: TGCGCCAGCAGCTTGGCGGGTCCGAATGAAAAACTGTTTTTT. It codes for CASSLAGPNEKLFF.

The chain employs TRBV7-2 and TRBJ1-1; no reliable D call. The CDR3 length is 13 residues. V gave up 1 base and J gave up 0 bases, with 3 bases separating them. Germline CDR1 SGHTA, CDR2 FQGNSA. CDR3 nucleotides: TGTGCCAGCAGCTTAGAGTTGAACACTGAAGCTTTCTTT. Protein sequence: CASSLELNTEAFF.

This clone was observed once. The chain carries TRBV5-6 and TRBJ2-1; D may be TRBD2 (5 bases). Germline lookup yields CDR1 SGHDT and CDR2 YYEEEE. Trimming removed 2 bases at V and 5 bases at J, with 14 bases between. CDR3 length: 15 amino acids. The CDR3 DNA follows: TGTGCCAGCAGCTTACCGGGGTCAATGAACAATGAGCAGTTCTTC. Its translation is CASSLPGSMNNEQFF.

The chain carries TRBV19 and TRBJ2-2; D tentatively fits TRBD1 or TRBD2 (5 bases each). The CDR3 totals 16 residues. CDR1 and CDR2 (germline): LNHDA, SQIVND (reference sequence). V was shortened by 5 bases and J by 4 bases, with 17 bases between the two germline ends. The chain's CDR3 is CASSDYGGIGTGELFF. The CDR3 DNA is TGTGCCAGTAGTGACTATGGGGGAATAGGCACCGGGGAGCTGTTTTTT.

This clone was observed a few times. The chain joins TRBV6-4 to TRBJ1-5; the match to TRBD1 covers 8 bases. Germline-derived CDR1 and CDR2 are MRHNA and SNTAGT. CDR3 length: 13 amino acids. After removal of 6 bases from V and 4 bases from J, the junction contained 2 bases not matched to a gene. CDR3 DNA: TGTGCCAGCAGCCAGGGGGCTAATCAGCCCCAGCATTTT. Translation: CASSQGANQPQHF.

CDR3 sequence: CASRSGGSSTDTQYF. Written as DNA, the CDR3 is TGCGCCAGCAGGTCCGGCGGGTCTAGCACAGATACGCAGTATTTT. The gene calls are TRBV5-1 and TRBJ2-3, with D possibly being TRBD2 (5 bases). There are 15 residues in the CDR3. Trimming removed 5 bases from V and 0 bases from J, with 13 bases in between. CDR1 and CDR2 (germline): SGHRS, YFSETQ.

This clone was observed a handful of times. This chain uses TRBV12-5 with TRBJ2-7; the D gene is possibly TRBD2 (5 bases). Trimming pared 6 bases from V and 6 bases from J, leaving 15 bases between. Germline CDR1 is LGHNT and CDR2 is FRNRAP. The CDR3 is 13 residues long. The CDR3 nucleotides read TGTGCTAGTGGCCCCACCTTAGGGAGCGAGCAGTACTTC. This gives the protein CASGPTLGSEQYF. Full variable domain (rest looked up from reference TRBV12-5 and TRBJ2-7): DARVTQTPRHKVTEMGQEVTMRCQPILGHNTVFWYRQTMMQGLELLAYFRNRAPLDDSGMPKDRFSAEMPDATLATLKIQPSEPRDSAVYFCASGPTLGSEQYFGPGTRLTVT.

This sequence joins TRBV6-1 and TRBJ1-1, with TRBD1 matching 10 bases. This CDR3 has 15 amino acids. CDR1 is MNHNS, CDR2 SASEGT, per germline. With 0 bases clipped from V and 4 bases from J, the junction kept 2 bases outside the gene matches. CDR3 nucleotide sequence: TGTGCCAGCAGTGAAGCAGGACAGGGGGGCACTGAAGCTTTCTTT. Translating it yields CASSEAGQGGTEAFF.

This clone was detected a few times. V is TRBV27 and J is TRBJ1-2; D unresolved. The ends were cut back, 6 bases at V and 8 bases at J, with 10 bases in the middle. Germline-derived CDR1 and CDR2 are MNHEY and SMNVEV (reference sequence). This CDR3 has 11 amino acids. The CDR3 loop is CASRSSGGYTF. The CDR3 region has the DNA TGTGCCAGCAGGAGCTCGGGAGGCTACACCTTC.

This clone showed up just a few times. The chain joins TRBV28 to TRBJ1-5, with D possibly matching TRBD1 (5 bases). V lost 6 bases and J 10 bases, leaving 13 bases between the germline ends. The CDR3 extends over 12 amino acids. Germline assignment: CDR1 MDHEN and CDR2 SYDVKM. The CDR3 nucleotides read TGTGCCAGCAGAGGGGTTTCGGGACCCCAGCATTTT. Translation gives CASRGVSGPQHF. Filled out from reference TRBV28 and TRBJ1-5, the complete variable domain reads DVKVTQSSRYLVKRTGEKVFLECVQDMDHENMFWYRQDPGLGLRLIYFSYDVKMKEKGDIPEGYSVSREKKERFSLILESASTNQTSMYLCASRGVSGPQHFGDGTRLSIL.

In the case of this clone: One end of the junction fails to match germline, which may point to a read error. The V call is TRBV5-1, the J call TRBJ2-7; the D is unclear. The CDR3 contains 12 residues. Germline V gene data show CDR1 as SGHRS and CDR2 as YFSETQ. For the CDR3, the DNA is TGCGCCAGCAGCTTGGGGGGAACGGCCCCCCACTTC. This encodes CASSLGGTAPHF.

This clone is medium-sized. The chain is built from TRBV7-2 and TRBJ1-2; 10 bases are a match to TRBD1. Germline CDR1 reads SGHTA; CDR2 reads FQGNSA. This CDR3 spans 16 amino acids. V lost 3 bases, J lost 8 bases, and 12 bases stayed unmatched. In nucleotides, the CDR3 is TGTGCCAGCAGCTTCCTGCCGGGACAGGGGCCGGGCGGCTACACCTTC. It is translated as CASSFLPGQGPGGYTF.

This rearrangement joins TRBV27 to TRBJ2-2; D remains ambiguous. Germline V gene lookup returns CDR1 MNHEY and CDR2 SMNVEV (reference sequence). V was pared by 0 bases and J by 3 bases, with 2 bases between. This CDR3 contains 13 residues. The CDR3 nucleotides read TGTGCCAGCAGTTTATCGTACACCGGGGAGCTGTTTTTT. Its translation: CASSLSYTGELFF.

V usage is TRBV4-1 and J usage is TRBJ1-5; D not resolved. The CDR3 runs 13 residues. Trimming pared 5 bases from V and 3 bases from J, leaving 8 bases between. Germline V CDR1 and CDR2: MGHRA, YSYEKL. CDR3 sequence reads: CASSTGFNQPQHF. The CDR3 DNA is TGCGCCAGCAGCACTGGTTTCAATCAGCCCCAGCATTTT.

V and J are TRBV2 and TRBJ1-2, with D perhaps TRBD1 (5 bases). This CDR3 contains 12 residues. Deletions cut 3 bases from V and 10 bases from J, with 12 bases between. The germline V gene encodes CDR1 SNHLY and CDR2 FYNNEI. This chain's CDR3 is CASSDRVASYTF. CDR3 bases: TGTGCCAGCAGTGACAGGGTAGCGTCCTACACCTTC.

The genes are TRBV28 and TRBJ2-7; D is unresolved. The length of the CDR3 is 12 residues. V lost 6 bases and J lost 6, with 12 bases in between. Germline V gives CDR1 MDHEN, CDR2 SYDVKM. The CDR3 region has the DNA TGTGCCAGCAGCCCTCTGCGCCCCGAGCAGTACTTC. It encodes CASSPLRPEQYF.

The chain combines TRBV30 with TRBJ2-7, with TRBD2 matching 7 bases. The CDR3 extends over 14 amino acids. With V trimmed by 4 bases and J by 2 bases, 8 bases remained unmatched. The germline V gene encodes CDR1 GTSNPN and CDR2 SVGIG (reference sequence). The CDR3 loop is CAWNMGGEAYEQYF. The CDR3 coding sequence is TGTGCCTGGAACATGGGGGGGGAAGCCTACGAGCAGTACTTC. Drawing the rest from reference TRBV30 and TRBJ2-7, the complete variable domain is SQTIHQWPATLVQPVGSPLSLECTVEGTSNPNLYWYRQAAGRGLQLLFYSVGIGQISSEVPQNLSASRPQDRQFILSSKKLLLSDSGFYLCAWNMGGEAYEQYFGPGTRLTVT.

This sequence joins TRBV6-1 and TRBJ2-3; TRBD2 might be the D (5 bases). Germline V CDR1 and CDR2: MNHNS, SASEGT. V lost 5 bases and J 6 bases, leaving 6 bases between the germline ends. This CDR3 is 11 amino acids long. The CDR3 reads CASSWRDTQYF. DNA of the CDR3: TGTGCCAGCAGTTGGAGGGATACGCAGTATTTT.

This rearrangement joins TRBV19 to TRBJ2-5; 8 bases are shared with TRBD1. The CDR3 spans 13 residues. The V gene end was trimmed by 6 bases and the J gene end by 5 bases; junction bases not matched to a gene: 5. Germline V lookup: CDR1 LNHDA, CDR2 SQIVND (reference sequence). The CDR3 loop is CASRLAGGETQYF. CDR3 coding DNA: TGTGCCAGTAGACTAGCAGGGGGCGAGACCCAGTACTTC.

V gene TRBV28 combines with J gene TRBJ1-4; no reliable D call. The length of the CDR3 is 14 residues. V shed 3 bases and J shed 4 bases, with 9 bases lying between them. Looked up from germline, CDR1 is MDHEN and CDR2 is SYDVKM. CDR3 region: CASSFQRVNEKLFF. The CDR3 DNA reads TGTGCCAGCAGTTTTCAGAGGGTTAATGAAAAACTGTTTTTT.

The chain couples TRBV9 to TRBJ2-2; D unresolved. Trimming removed 0 bases at V and 1 base at J, with 7 bases between. The germline gives CDR1 SGDLS, CDR2 YYNGEE. The CDR3 totals 15 residues. CDR3 sequence (DNA): TGTGCCAGCAGCGTAGAAATGTGGAACACCGGGGAGCTGTTTTTT. The encoded protein is CASSVEMWNTGELFF.

The chain has TRBV29-1 and TRBJ2-1; D unclear. The CDR3 loop spans 14 amino acids. Per germline, CDR1 SQVTM and CDR2 ANQGSEA. V was shortened by 7 bases and J by 8 bases, with 21 bases between the two germline ends. The CDR3 region is CSGTRLGIIDEQFF. The DNA for the CDR3 is TGCAGCGGTACACGATTGGGGATAATCGATGAGCAGTTCTTC.

This chain connects TRBV29-1 to TRBJ2-3; 9 positions match TRBD1. The length of the CDR3 is 15 residues. Unmatched junction bases numbered 6, after V lost 3 bases and J lost 2 bases. Germline values: CDR1 SQVTM, CDR2 ANQGSEA. DNA for the CDR3: TGCAGCGTTGAGAAATGGGACAGGGTCACAGATACGCAGTATTTT. Translated, it gives CSVEKWDRVTDTQYF.

CDR3 in DNA: TGCAGCGTTGAGGCAGGGGGCTCCGAGCAGTACTTC. This translates into CSVEAGGSEQYF. This chain uses TRBV29-1 with TRBJ2-7, with 8 nucleotides matching TRBD1. The V and J ends lost 3 bases and 6 bases, in that order; junction bases with no gene match: 4. Germline loops: CDR1 SQVTM, CDR2 ANQGSEA. The length of the CDR3 is 12 residues.

The chain employs TRBV28 and TRBJ2-7; 8 bases map to TRBD2. Losses at the gene ends were 3 bases for V and 1 base for J; bases not matched to a gene: 11. The CDR3 totals 17 residues. The germline V gene encodes CDR1 MDHEN and CDR2 SYDVKM. The CDR3 nucleotides read TGTGCCAGCAGTTTTGGGGGGGGTGGCGGGAGGTCCTACGAGCAGTACTTC. Amino acid sequence: CASSFGGGGGRSYEQYF.

The chain has TRBV9 and TRBJ2-2; 12 bases line up with TRBD2. Germline loops: CDR1 SGDLS, CDR2 YYNGEE. J lost 5 bases, V lost 4 bases, and 9 bases had no gene match. CDR3 length: 17 residues. The CDR3 region has the DNA TGTGCCAGCAGCCCCACTAAGACTAGCGGGGGTACCGGGGAGCTGTTTTTT. This sequence encodes CASSPTKTSGGTGELFF.

This chain connects TRBV27 to TRBJ2-3; no reliable D call. CDR1 is MNHEY, CDR2 SMNVEV, per germline (reference sequence). This CDR3 has 15 residues. The V gene lost 2 bases and the J gene lost 1 base, with 10 bases spanning the gap. In nucleotides, the CDR3 is TGTGCCAGCAGTTTAACAAATTGGGGCACAGATACGCAGTATTTT. Its translation is CASSLTNWGTDTQYF.

A few counts support this clone. This chain links TRBV27 with TRBJ2-2; D uncertain. This CDR3 has 12 residues. The ends were cut back, 6 bases at V and 1 base at J, with 3 bases in the middle. From germline, CDR1 is MNHEY and CDR2 SMNVEV (reference sequence). The CDR3 spells CASSWNTGELFF. The CDR3 DNA follows: TGTGCCAGCAGCTGGAACACCGGGGAGCTGTTTTTT.

The CDR3 coding sequence is TGTGCCTGGAGTGTAGTCCTCCAAGAGACCCAGTACTTC. Protein product: CAWSVVLQETQYF. The rearrangement links TRBV30 to TRBJ2-5; no firm D call. This CDR3 contains 13 residues. The ends were cut back, 0 bases at V and 1 base at J, with 6 bases in the middle. The V gene's germline CDR1 is GTSNPN and CDR2 SVGIG (reference sequence).

The chain has TRBV29-1 and TRBJ2-1; 11 bases line up with TRBD2. J gave up 9 bases and V 7 bases, and 11 bases lay outside the gene matches. Germline V gene data show CDR1 as SQVTM and CDR2 as ANQGSEA. This CDR3 spans 14 amino acids. The CDR3 sequence is CSAGTSGRWGEQFF. The CDR3 bases are TGCAGCGCCGGTACTAGCGGGAGATGGGGTGAGCAGTTCTTC.

The chain couples TRBV2 to TRBJ1-4; 7 bases agree with TRBD1. The CDR3 consists of 16 residues. With V trimmed by 2 bases and J by 4 bases, 7 bases remained unmatched. Germline CDR1 SNHLY, CDR2 FYNNEI. The CDR3 bases are TGTGCCAGCAGTGAATCGGGGACAGTTCGTAATGAAAAACTGTTTTTT. This gives the protein CASSESGTVRNEKLFF.

This chain links TRBV2 with TRBJ2-7; possibly TRBD1 for D (6 bases). Germline loops: CDR1 SNHLY, CDR2 FYNNEI. V was pared by 6 bases and J by 2 bases, with 17 bases between. This CDR3 is built from 15 residues. The CDR3 loop is CASSDPGQRPYEQYF. The CDR3 DNA is TGTGCCAGCAGCGACCCCGGACAGAGACCCTACGAGCAGTACTTC.